This T cell receptor (beta chain) derives from a study of T cell changes during pregnancy in multiple sclerosis. The germline CDR1 and CDR2 sequences are LNHDA and SQIVND (reference sequence). Trimming took off 5 bases at V and 3 bases at J, with 8 bases between the two ends. The CDR3 runs to 13 residues. Produced via immunoSEQ multiplex PCR; TCRdb's table is partial and in-frame only. This table holds 40,000 to 55,000 clones, 70% to 90% found once. The starting material was CD4+ T cells from peripheral blood mononuclear cells, obtained in the first trimester of pregnancy. The rearrangement joins TRBV19 to TRBJ1-3; a possible D gene is TRBD1 (6 bases). The clonotype was recovered from a female donor with multiple sclerosis, enrolled in a pregnancy study. The CDR3 is CASSAGVGNTIYF. The CDR3 DNA follows: TGTGCCAGTAGTGCAGGGGTTGGAAACACCATATATTTT.